The 22 T cell receptor beta chains listed next were all sequenced from one sample in a study of T cells after yellow fever vaccination. TCRdb reanalysed the 5' RACE reads using MiXCR and keeps one entry per CDR3 protein. The sample consists of 20,000 to 30,000 distinct CDR3 sequences, 4.5% of them appearing once. This specimen was PBMCs, either bulk or a sorted T-cell subset (CD4+, CD8+, memory, or dextramer-sorted; not recorded which), taken on the day of the yellow fever booster vaccination. Every receptor here comes from a man younger than 35 who received the YFV17D yellow fever vaccine.

This clonotype came up many times. The V and J genes are TRBV15 and TRBJ1-5; D possibly corresponds to TRBD1 (6 bases). Deletions cut 0 bases from V and 3 bases from J, with 15 bases between. Germline V gene lookup returns CDR1 LNHNV and CDR2 YYDKDF (reference sequence). This CDR3 contains 17 residues. The CDR3 bases are TGTGCCACCAGCAGAGACCCAGGAAACAGGGACAATCAGCCCCAGCATTTT. Its translation: CATSRDPGNRDNQPQHF.

This clonotype has only a few counts. The chain is built from TRBV12-3 or TRBV12-4 and TRBJ1-5; no reliable D call. CDR3 length: 15 amino acids. The V end was cut by 3 bases, the J end by 0 bases, with 9 bases between. For the CDR3, the DNA is TGTGCCAGCAGTTTGGGCTACGTTAGCAATCAGCCCCAGCATTTT. It specifies CASSLGYVSNQPQHF.

In its sample, this clonotype was seen many times. The chain carries TRBV7-3 and TRBJ2-1; D possibly matches TRBD1 or TRBD2 (6 bases each). The CDR3 has 16 amino acids. Trimming took off 2 bases at V and 4 bases at J, with 15 bases between the two ends. CDR1 is SGHTA, CDR2 FQGTGA, per germline. The CDR3 DNA sequence: TGTGCCAGCAGCTTATCGGGTCAGGGGACTTACAATGAGCAGTTCTTC. Translation: CASSLSGQGTYNEQFF.

By frequency in the sample, this clonotype is medium-sized (0.01 to 0.1%). The chain joins TRBV7-9 to TRBJ2-1; the D gene is possibly TRBD2 (6 bases). The V gene lost 2 bases and the J gene lost 8 bases, with 7 bases spanning the gap. Per the germline V gene, CDR1 is SEHNR and CDR2 is FQNEAQ (reference sequence). The CDR3 loop spans 12 amino acids. In nucleotides, the CDR3 is TGTGCCAGCAGCTTAACGGGGGATGAGCAGTTCTTC. It yields the protein CASSLTGDEQFF.

This clonotype has ten or more counts. V gene TRBV7-2 combines with J gene TRBJ2-3; 9 bases map to TRBD2. The CDR3 is made up of 18 amino acids. Trimming at V came to 5 bases and at J to 3 bases, leaving 15 bases not matched to a gene. Germline assignment: CDR1 SGHTA and CDR2 FQGNSA. CDR3 sequence (DNA): TGTGCCAGCAGCCCCCCATTGTGGACTAGCGTTGGAACAGATACGCAGTATTTT. Encoded protein: CASSPPLWTSVGTDTQYF.

This CDR3 is CASSPAVGGNTIYF. The CDR3 DNA sequence: TGTGCCAGCTCACCCGCCGTCGGTGGAAACACCATATATTTT. The V and J genes are TRBV18 and TRBJ1-3; D remains ambiguous. V lost 3 bases to trimming and J lost 3 bases, with 9 bases between them. This CDR3 spans 14 amino acids. Germline V CDR1 and CDR2: KGHSH, LQKENI. The full variable domain, with the rest looked up from reference TRBV18 and TRBJ1-3, is NAGVMQNPRHLVRRRGQEARLRCSPMKGHSHVYWYRQLPEEGLKFMVYLQKENIIDESGMPKERFSAEFPKEGPSILRIQQVVRGDSAAYFCASSPAVGGNTIYFGEGSWLTVV.

This clonotype was picked up many times. V gene TRBV4-3 combines with J gene TRBJ2-7; D gene uncertain. The germline CDR1 and CDR2 sequences are LGHNA and YSLEER. V was clipped by 1 base and J by 3 bases, with 7 bases between them. The CDR3 has 13 residues. CDR3 sequence (DNA): TGCGCCAGCAGCCAAGGCACCGGCTACGAGCAGTACTTC. It is translated as CASSQGTGYEQYF.

This clonotype was picked up many times. The chain links TRBV20-1 to TRBJ2-7; tentatively, D is TRBD2 (7 bases). Germline CDR1 DFQATT, CDR2 SNEGSKA (reference sequence). This CDR3 contains 14 residues. Trimming left V 5 bases short and J 5 bases short, with 19 bases between. The DNA for the CDR3 is TGCAGTGCTTGGAAAGGGGGGGCGTTCGACGAGCAGTACTTC. As protein: CSAWKGGAFDEQYF.

This clonotype came up many times. The gene calls are TRBV7-2 and TRBJ1-2, with 7 bases lining up with TRBD1. Looked up from germline, CDR1 is SGHTA and CDR2 is FQGNSA. V shed 1 base and J 4 bases; nucleotides not matched to a gene: 9. The CDR3 spans 16 residues. The CDR3 spells CASSLVGGGLLYGYTF. CDR3 nucleotide sequence: TGTGCCAGCAGCTTAGTTGGAGGGGGCCTGCTCTATGGCTACACCTTC.

This clonotype was seen at least ten times. The chain couples TRBV7-8 to TRBJ1-1; D is unclear. The germline V gene encodes CDR1 SGHVS and CDR2 FQNEAQ. The V end lost 4 bases, the J end lost 4 bases, and 7 bases lay between the germline ends. The CDR3 is 12 residues long. The CDR3 sequence: CASSSGGTEAFF. In DNA, the CDR3 is TGTGCCAGCAGCTCAGGCGGCACTGAAGCTTTCTTT.

This clonotype was seen repeatedly, ten times or more. The CDR3 region is CASSFGLSGANVLTF. In DNA, the CDR3 is TGTGCCAGCAGCTTTGGGTTATCTGGGGCCAACGTCCTGACTTTC. V and J are TRBV7-3 and TRBJ2-6; D call uncertain. The germline V and J ends were trimmed by 3 bases and 1 base, with 7 bases remaining between them. Germline-derived CDR1 and CDR2 are SGHTA and FQGTGA. The CDR3 length is 15 residues.

This clonotype was recorded many times. The chain joins TRBV12-3 or TRBV12-4 to TRBJ2-1; D remains ambiguous. Trimming left V 5 bases short and J 4 bases short, with 6 bases between. The CDR3 runs to 12 residues. CDR3: CASSRAYNEQFF. The CDR3 DNA reads as TGTGCCAGCAGTAGGGCGTACAATGAGCAGTTCTTC.

The chain links TRBV10-2 to TRBJ2-3, with 8 bases lining up with TRBD2. CDR3 length: 13 residues. Germline V gene sequence: CDR1 WSHSY, CDR2 SAAADI. V lost 7 bases, J lost 4 bases, and 4 bases stayed unmatched. CDR3 nucleotide sequence: TGCGCCAGCAAAGCGGGGGAACCAGATACGCAGTATTTT. This sequence encodes CASKAGEPDTQYF.

This clonotype was recorded at least ten times. The chain joins TRBV5-5 to TRBJ1-2, with no clear D. The CDR3 is 11 amino acids. Trimming removed 1 base at V and 10 bases at J, with 8 bases between. CDR1 is SGHKS and CDR2 is YYEKEE in the germline V gene (reference sequence). As DNA, the CDR3 is TGTGCCAGCAGCTTGTTTAGGGTCTACACCTTC. As protein: CASSLFRVYTF.

Ten or more counts support this clonotype. The chain links TRBV7-2 to TRBJ2-2; D is undetermined. From germline, CDR1 is SGHTA and CDR2 FQGNSA. The CDR3 contains 16 residues. The ends were cut back, 4 bases at V and 6 bases at J, with 18 bases in the middle. The CDR3 region has the DNA TGTGCCAGCAGCTGGCCCAACGGTCCCAAGGCCGGGGAGCTGTTTTTT. Amino acids: CASSWPNGPKAGELFF.

Many counts were recorded for this clonotype. At one boundary the junction diverges from the germline segment, which might be a read error. The CDR3 region is CASSPPTYTGELFF. The CDR3 DNA reads TGCGCCAGCAGCCCCCCGACCTACACGGGGGAGCTGTTTTTT. The chain uses TRBV5-1 and TRBJ2-2; D gene uncertain. Per the germline V gene, CDR1 is SGHRS and CDR2 is YFSETQ. This CDR3 has 14 amino acids. The whole variable domain, remainder taken from reference TRBV5-1 and TRBJ2-2, is KAGVTQTPRYLIKTRGQQVTLSCSPISGHRSVSWYQQTPGQGLQFLFEYFSETQRNKGNFPGRFSGRQFSNSRSEMNVSTLELGDSALYLCASSPPTYTGELFFGEGSRLTVL.

At least ten counts were recorded for this clonotype. The chain employs TRBV20-1 and TRBJ2-7, with 7 bases identical to TRBD1. This CDR3 spans 14 amino acids. Per germline, CDR1 DFQATT and CDR2 SNEGSKA (reference sequence). Losses at the gene ends were 3 bases for V and 6 bases for J; bases not matched to a gene: 11. The CDR3 loop is CSARSDRVESEQYV. In DNA, the CDR3 is TGCAGTGCTAGGAGCGACAGGGTCGAGAGCGAGCAGTACGTC.

The genes are TRBV25-1 and TRBJ1-1; 10 bases are a match to TRBD1. With V trimmed by 3 bases and J by 5 bases, 12 bases remained unmatched. Germline CDR1 MGHDK, CDR2 SYGVNS. This CDR3 is built from 17 residues. The CDR3 DNA reads as TGTGCCAGCAGTGAGCGATCCGGGACAGGGGTTGGGACTGAAGCTTTCTTT. Its protein is CASSERSGTGVGTEAFF.

This clonotype was seen many times. This sequence joins TRBV9 and TRBJ2-1; a weak D match, TRBD2 (5 bases). The CDR3 has 13 residues. Deletions cut 7 bases from V and 8 bases from J, with 16 bases between. The germline gives CDR1 SGDLS, CDR2 YYNGEE. The CDR3 region is CASASRNGDEQFF. For the CDR3, the DNA is TGTGCCAGCGCGAGTAGAAACGGGGATGAGCAGTTCTTC.

This clonotype turned up a few times. The chain has TRBV7-2 and TRBJ2-2, with a tentative D call TRBD2 (6 bases). V dropped 5 bases and J dropped 0 bases, with 19 bases sitting between them. The CDR3 extends over 18 amino acids. The germline gives CDR1 SGHTA, CDR2 FQGNSA. For the CDR3, the DNA is TGTGCCAGCAGCCGGCTCCCCGGACTATCCGCGAACACCGGGGAGCTGTTTTTT. It translates to CASSRLPGLSANTGELFF.

The V and J genes are TRBV5-1 and TRBJ2-5; TRBD2 matches at 11 bases. The ends lost 7 bases at V and 5 bases at J; junction bases unmatched: 7. CDR1 is SGHRS and CDR2 is YFSETQ in the germline V gene. This CDR3 comprises 14 residues. The CDR3 sequence is CASGGLAGTETQYF. The DNA of the CDR3 is TGCGCCAGCGGCGGACTAGCGGGTACCGAGACCCAGTACTTC. The entire variable domain, with the rest obtained from reference TRBV5-1 and TRBJ2-5, is as follows: KAGVTQTPRYLIKTRGQQVTLSCSPISGHRSVSWYQQTPGQGLQFLFEYFSETQRNKGNFPGRFSGRQFSNSRSEMNVSTLELGDSALYLCASGGLAGTETQYFGPGTRLLVL.

This clonotype was found a few times. The chain carries TRBV20-1 and TRBJ2-5; TRBD2 is a possible D gene (5 bases). CDR1 and CDR2 (germline): DFQATT, SNEGSKA (reference sequence). Trimming shortened V by 1 base and J by 7 bases, and 16 bases separated the two germline ends. The CDR3 is made up of 14 amino acids. The CDR3 sequence is CSARAADAPGTQYF. CDR3 in DNA: TGCAGTGCTAGAGCAGCGGACGCGCCCGGGACCCAGTACTTC.